This record looks at one TCR beta chain sequence and its context. This sample is drawn from a study of blood T cell repertoires in COVID-19. Original methodology: Reference gene primer amplification in the assay estimated nucleated cell counts. Sequencing used immunoSEQ multiplex PCR; TCRdb keeps in-frame clones, though not all of them. V, J and clone size were drawn from that table, and D and trimming were deduced from the DNA. This sample yields roughly 100,000 clones, of which just under 95% are seen a single time; more than 1.5% belongs to the top ten. Seattle researchers signed up patients amid active infection and tracked them longitudinally. V was cut by 0 bases and J by 3 bases, with 8 bases left in between. The CDR3 has 14 amino acids. Per the germline V gene, CDR1 is MGHRA and CDR2 is YSYEKL.

Sequencing was performed on peripheral blood. The receptor was isolated from a woman aged 50 to 60 with COVID-19, enrolled during active disease. The gene calls are TRBV4-1 and TRBJ1-2; no reliable D call. CDR3 nucleotides: TGCGCCAGCAGCCAAGACGGGGAGGACTATGGCTACACCTTC. Translated: CASSQDGEDYGYTF.